One T cell receptor (beta chain) is described in this entry. Its cognate antigen is unknown. Only in-frame clones appear in the TCRdb table, and some are missing; sequencing was by immunoSEQ multiplex PCR. This sample has over 30,000 clones, with roughly 80% found just once. As for time point: week 5, during vaccination. The content of each vaccine dose was 300 ug of mutant IDH1 20-mer peptide, and topical imiquimod accompanied it. This specimen comes from a study of a mutant IDH1 vaccine in newly diagnosed glioma. Study at large: Vaccination of patients was performed eight times, in weeks 1, 3, 5, 7, 11, 15, 19 and 23. Standard pretreatment was either radiotherapy, temozolomide, or, for most, radiochemotherapy with temozolomide.

The sequence derives from a man younger than 40 with glioma. The sample in question was PBMCs, obtained from a glioma patient whose treatment included an IDH1 peptide vaccine.

The CDR3 spells CASSYQVTPLHF. CDR3 nucleotide sequence: TGTGCCAGCAGTTATCAGGTTACACCCCTCCACTTT. The V gene is TRBV6-6, the J gene TRBJ1-6; D unresolved. The germline V gene encodes CDR1 MNHNY and CDR2 SVGAGI (reference sequence). CDR3 length equals 12 residues. The germline V and J ends were trimmed by 3 bases and 11 bases, with 8 bases remaining between them.